The sequence of this T cell receptor beta chain was determined in a study of CD8 T cells in ankylosing spondylitis. The CDR3 spans 13 residues. Trimming removed 3 bases at V and 4 bases at J, with 7 bases between. Points from the study as a whole: Characteristic of ankylosing spondylitis blood, it appeared, was a TCR beta motif comprising roughly eight highly homologous variants.

On this clonotype itself: Its antigen is not identified.

As the method for making TCR beta libraries, quantitative 5'-RACE with molecular barcodes was used. Each CDR3 protein is one row after TCRdb ran MiXCR on the 5' RACE reads. The sample has fewer than 180,000 distinct CDR3 sequences; under 55% are singletons. This receptor was taken from a male donor with ankylosing spondylitis. The rearrangement joins TRBV12-3 or TRBV12-4 to TRBJ1-5; D is unresolved. Sequencing was done on a sample of synovial fluid, either unsorted or a sorted T cell fraction (not recorded which). The CDR3, as DNA: TGTGCCAGCAGTTTTTGGCAGAATCAGCCCCAGCATTTT. It translates to CASSFWQNQPQHF.